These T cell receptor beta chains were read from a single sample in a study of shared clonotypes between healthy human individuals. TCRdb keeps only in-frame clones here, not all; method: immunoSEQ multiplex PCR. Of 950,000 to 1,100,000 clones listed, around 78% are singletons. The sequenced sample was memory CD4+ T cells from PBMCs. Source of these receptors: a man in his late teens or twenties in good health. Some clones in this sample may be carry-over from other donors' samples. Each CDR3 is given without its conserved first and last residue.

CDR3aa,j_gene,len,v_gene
ASSPRRGVDYGYT,TRBJ1-2,13,TRBV7-8
ASSLQGETDTQY,TRBJ2-3,12,TRBV4-1
ASSQQGLAGGAGETQY,TRBJ2-5,16,TRBV4-1
ASSAWREWY,TRBJ2-7,9,TRBV5-6
ASSSGTGGVYEQY,TRBJ2-7,13,TRBV7-3
ASSPQVATTNEKLF,TRBJ1-4,14,TRBV18
ASSLNRDQPQH,TRBJ1-5,11,TRBV4-2
ASSPAGGPSYGYT,TRBJ1-2,13,TRBV28
ASSELAVNTGELF,TRBJ2-2,13,TRBV27
ASTFSTANTEAF,TRBJ1-1,12,TRBV2
ASSLDRGDGYT,TRBJ1-2,11,TRBV11-2
ASSLDRVNTEAF,TRBJ1-1,12,TRBV7-2
ASSQAGAPYGYT,TRBJ1-2,12,TRBV14
ASSQGPFDEQF,TRBJ2-1,11,TRBV14
ASSSERRDRDRDTEAF,TRBJ1-1,16,TRBV28
ASSQGGSSSGNTIY,TRBJ1-3,14,TRBV4-1
ASSVGVGRETQY,TRBJ2-5,12,TRBV9
ASSRLLYYSEQF,TRBJ2-1,12,TRBV6-5
ASRPGTGPYEQY,TRBJ2-7,12,TRBV6-1
ASRGPGQNSGTIY,TRBJ1-3,13,TRBV27
SVEVLADTQY,TRBJ2-3,10,TRBV29-1
SVEDRGMNTEAF,TRBJ1-1,12,TRBV29-1
ASSPQGGPYEQY,TRBJ2-7,12,TRBV7-9
SARAGGEQY,TRBJ2-7,9,TRBV20-1
ASSPVGLSQTYGYT,TRBJ1-2,14,TRBV18
ATSKRTGGAYEQY,TRBJ2-7,13,TRBV15
ASSQDRGGTGLTNAYGYT,TRBJ1-2,18,TRBV4-2
ASSSPGQGGHEQY,TRBJ2-7,13,TRBV21-1
ASSHSGSTDTQY,TRBJ2-3,12,TRBV10-2
SGVPGQGNIYNEQF,TRBJ2-1,14,TRBV29-1
ASSPGDTFTDTQY,TRBJ2-3,13,TRBV5-1
ASSDRQETQY,TRBJ2-5,10,TRBV2
ASSLYWTGGVEQF,TRBJ2-1,13,TRBV11-2
ASSLGGRADTQY,TRBJ2-3,12,TRBV11-2
ASALSDHYGYT,TRBJ1-2,11,TRBV27
ASSERGTVRNTIY,TRBJ1-3,13,TRBV25-1
ASSLYRGVEAF,TRBJ1-1,11,TRBV27
ASRLVGNSNQPQH,TRBJ1-5,13,TRBV28
ASSFRGYGYT,TRBJ1-2,10,TRBV28
ASSQRGAVETQY,TRBJ2-5,12,TRBV28
ASSFGPKGGYT,TRBJ1-2,11,TRBV28
ASKARGGETQY,TRBJ2-5,11,TRBV5-1
ASSFPRALAGYGYA,TRBJ1-2,14,TRBV28
ASRPSSGANVLT,TRBJ2-6,12,TRBV6-6
ASSEVAGNYGYT,TRBJ1-2,12,TRBV10-2
ASSVASGYGYT,TRBJ1-2,11,TRBV9
ASSYQREETQY,TRBJ2-5,11,TRBV6-6
SVASGRNSEQY,TRBJ2-7,11,TRBV29-1